This T cell receptor beta chain is drawn from a study of cytomegalovirus exposure and HLA in healthy donors. Concerning this clone: The antigen is not known.

The PCR used 60 Vbeta and 13 Jbeta primers. The repertoire was sequenced with immunoSEQ multiplex PCR; TCRdb's copy has only in-frame clones and lacks some. The repertoire table contains some 75,000 clones. Whole-study findings and limits: According to the study, around 180 TCR beta chains were cytomegalovirus-associated. The study carried out a later analysis of TCR beta sequences. It associated some 17,000 of them with specific HLA alleles at a false discovery rate of 0.05. Specificity for CMV antigens was confirmed in vitro for a few of the CMV-associated chains.

V was clipped by 5 bases and J by 4 bases, with 23 bases between them. Germline CDR1 and CDR2: LNHDA and SQIVND (reference sequence). There are 17 residues in the CDR3. The specimen was PBMCs. The sequence derives from a boy between 5 and 17 years old in good health and CMV-seronegative. The gene calls are TRBV19 and TRBJ1-2; D may be TRBD1 (6 bases). CDR3 sequence: CASSPHTGYSQRYGYTF. In nucleotides, the CDR3 is TGTGCCAGTAGTCCCCATACAGGGTACTCTCAACGCTATGGCTACACCTTC. Looking up the rest from reference TRBV19 and TRBJ1-2 gives the full variable domain: DGGITQSPKYLFRKEGQNVTLSCEQNLNHDAMYWYRQDPGQGLRLIYYSQIVNDFQKGDIAEGYSVSREKKESFPLTVTSAQKNPTAFYLCASSPHTGYSQRYGYTFGSGTRLTVV.